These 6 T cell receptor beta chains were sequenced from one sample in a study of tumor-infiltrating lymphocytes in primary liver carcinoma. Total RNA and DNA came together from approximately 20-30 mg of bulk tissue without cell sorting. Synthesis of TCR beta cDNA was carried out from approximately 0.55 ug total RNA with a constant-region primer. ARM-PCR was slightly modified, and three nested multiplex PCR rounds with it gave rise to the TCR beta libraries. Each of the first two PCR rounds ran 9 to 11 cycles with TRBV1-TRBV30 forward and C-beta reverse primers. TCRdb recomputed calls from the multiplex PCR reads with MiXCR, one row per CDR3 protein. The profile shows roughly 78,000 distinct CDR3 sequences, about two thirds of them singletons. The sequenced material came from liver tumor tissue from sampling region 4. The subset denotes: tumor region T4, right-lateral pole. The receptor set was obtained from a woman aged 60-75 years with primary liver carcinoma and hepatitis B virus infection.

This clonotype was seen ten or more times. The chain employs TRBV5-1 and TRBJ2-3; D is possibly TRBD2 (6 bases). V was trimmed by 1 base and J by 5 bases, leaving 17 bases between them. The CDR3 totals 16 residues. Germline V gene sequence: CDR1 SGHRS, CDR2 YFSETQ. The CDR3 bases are TGCGCCAGCAGCTTGAAATTGGGAGGAGATGGAGATACGCAGTATTTT. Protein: CASSLKLGGDGDTQYF.

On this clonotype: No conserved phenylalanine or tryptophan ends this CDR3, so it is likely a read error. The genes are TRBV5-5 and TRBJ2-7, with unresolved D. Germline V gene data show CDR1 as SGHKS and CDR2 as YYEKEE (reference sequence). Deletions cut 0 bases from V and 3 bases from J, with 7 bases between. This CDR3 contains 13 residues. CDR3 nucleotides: TGTGCCAGCAGCTTGGAACCGGGCTACGAGCAGTACCTC. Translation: CASSLEPGYEQYL.

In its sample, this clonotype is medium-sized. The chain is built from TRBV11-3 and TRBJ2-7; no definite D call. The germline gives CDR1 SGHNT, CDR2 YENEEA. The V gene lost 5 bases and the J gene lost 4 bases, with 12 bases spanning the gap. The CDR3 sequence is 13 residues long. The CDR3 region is CASSLRPLYEQYF. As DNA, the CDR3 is TGTGCCAGCAGCCTCCGGCCCCTATACGAGCAGTACTTC. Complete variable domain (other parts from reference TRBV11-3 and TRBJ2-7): EAGVVQSPRYKIIEKKQPVAFWCNPISGHNTLYWYLQNLGQGPELLIRYENEEAVDDSQLPKDRFSAERLKGVDSTLKIQPAELGDSAVYLCASSLRPLYEQYFGPGTRLTVT.

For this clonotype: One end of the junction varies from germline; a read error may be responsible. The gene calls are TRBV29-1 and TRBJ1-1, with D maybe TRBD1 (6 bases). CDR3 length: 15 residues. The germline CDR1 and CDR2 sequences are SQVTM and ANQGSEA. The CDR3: CSVEIHRRGDTEAFF. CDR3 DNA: TGCAGCGTTGAAATTCACAGGCGCGGGGACACCGAAGCTTTCTTT.

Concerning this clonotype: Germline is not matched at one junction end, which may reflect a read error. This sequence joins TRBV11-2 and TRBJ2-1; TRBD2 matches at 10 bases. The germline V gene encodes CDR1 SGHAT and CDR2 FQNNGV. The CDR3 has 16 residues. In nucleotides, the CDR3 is TGTACCAGCAGCTTAAACAGCGGGAGGGTTGGCAATGAGCAGTTCTTC. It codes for CTSSLNSGRVGNEQFF.

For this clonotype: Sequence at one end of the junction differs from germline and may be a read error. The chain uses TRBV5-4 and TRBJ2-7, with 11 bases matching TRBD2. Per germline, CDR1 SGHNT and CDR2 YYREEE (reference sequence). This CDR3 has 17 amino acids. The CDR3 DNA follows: TGTGCCAGCAGCTCGAGACTAGCGGGATCCAGCACCGACGAGCACTACTTC. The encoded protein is CASSSRLAGSSTDEHYF.